This T cell receptor beta chain derives from a study of blood T cell repertoires in COVID-19. Across the study: Nucleic acid was either cDNA or gDNA, and it came from T cells, B-cell-depleted T cells, or PBMCs.

V was cut by 2 bases and J by 4 bases, with 12 bases left in between. This CDR3 region has 14 residues. Per the germline V gene, CDR1 is SGDLS and CDR2 is YYNGEE. Sequencing used immunoSEQ multiplex PCR; TCRdb keeps in-frame clones, though not all of them. The table shows some 230,000 clones, with more than 75% occurring only once. This TCR was recovered from a man aged 50-59 years who had recovered from COVID-19. The V gene is TRBV9, the J gene TRBJ1-2, with a possible D match to TRBD1 (5 bases). The sample consisted of peripheral blood. CDR3 protein: CASSVTESPYGYTF. The DNA of the CDR3 is TGTGCCAGCAGCGTGACAGAAAGCCCCTATGGCTACACCTTC.